This T cell receptor (beta chain) originates from a study of human T cells and chemical hapten exposure. Turning to the study itself: Donors were sensitized with 2% DPC on the upper inner arm. Application of 0.01% DPC to the upper back was done by patch test, with a reading at 6 days.

V lost 2 bases, J lost 1 base, and 2 bases stayed unmatched. This CDR3 has 15 residues. Stated time point: pre-sensitization, week 0. The treatment: therapeutic diphenylcyclopropenone sensitization with weekly scalp DPC. Using its own MiXCR run on the RACE reads, TCRdb lists one record per CDR3 protein. The sample yields around 380,000 distinct CDR3 sequences, 5% to 6.5% seen once. The sample here was whole blood, taken in connection with sensitization to the hapten diphenylcyclopropenone (DPC). This TCR derives from a young woman with alopecia areata. Some clones in this sample may be carry-over from other donors' samples. V is TRBV12-3 or TRBV12-4 and J is TRBJ2-5; 9 nucleotides align to TRBD2. CDR3 region: CASSLNSGGQETQYF. Here the CDR3 DNA reads TGTGCCAGCAGTTTAAATAGCGGGGGCCAAGAGACCCAGTACTTC.